This T cell receptor beta chain comes out of a study of T cell repertoires in ileal Crohn's disease (dated by TCRdb to between 2018 and 2021). For context, the study as a whole: The median duration of disease was approximately 7.9 years, and at the time of surgery approximately 33% of patients were active smokers. Every patient underwent surgery because of a complication, which was stricturing disease in around 61% of cases and penetrating disease in 39%. Roughly half of the patients were given postoperative therapy, with 11 receiving thiopurines and approximately 17 receiving anti-TNF agents. TCR repertoire analysis was done in fewer than 75 Crohn's disease patients from a prospective multicentre cohort. The study ran alongside a multicentre cohort designed to identify predictors of early endoscopic recurrence after ileocolonic resection. A Rutgeerts score above i0 was used to define endoscopic postoperative recurrence. A total of around 150 mucosal samples from roughly 50 patients were sequenced, collected from several sites on the surgical specimen as well as at postoperative endoscopy. Findings and caveats that apply to the study as a whole: More high-frequency clones were carried by sorted CD8 T cells than by CD4 T cells, suggesting that mucosal expansions were mainly CD8. Higher percentages of high-frequency clones at the time of surgery were linked to endoscopic recurrence, and every patient with clonality above 26.8% (18/57) had recurrence. Only a subgroup of patients, of unstated size, had mucosal CD4 and CD8 T cells sorted and sequenced. A significantly higher proportion of clonal expansions was observed in active smokers at surgery than in non-smokers (about 25% vs 20%, p=0.02).

Adults with ileal or ileocolonic Crohn's disease and an indication for ileocolonic resection were eligible for inclusion. Whole ileal mucosal biopsies were stored frozen at -80°C before DNA extraction. Genomic DNA was isolated from frozen whole biopsies using a TRizol-based method, and the DNA was quantified with a NanoDrop 2000 spectrophotometer. About 500 nanograms of biopsy DNA per sample were submitted for commercial TCRB immunosequencing. Adaptive Biotechnology amplified CDR3 regions from genomic DNA with a two-step multiplex PCR that controlled for amplification bias. In the first PCR, primers covered every V and J gene segment, and in the second PCR, barcodes and Illumina adapters were added. CDR3 libraries were sequenced using an Illumina instrument. Per the source publication's procedure: The analysis drew on both the pipelines supplied by the vendor and custom analysis of the raw data in R/Bioconductor running R version 3.3.0. Clonality, ranging from 0 to 1, was calculated as the inverse of the normalised Shannon entropy of all productive clones. The repertoire share taken up by the top 100 clones defined high-frequency clones, and only clones that passed a 95% confidence test were kept. The Simpson index measured repertoire diversity, and the Morisita-Horn index measured overlap between samples. Drawn from immuneACCESS, this table holds only the in-frame rearrangements with V and J called that TCRdb kept. Clones are partly lost; checked studies trace under half to an unresolved V gene and leave the rest unexplained. The V and J calls and clone size are taken from that table; D and trimming were inferred from the DNA. Recorded for this sample are a few thousand clones; around 80% of them occurred a single time. The ten largest clones capture approximately 12% of the sample.

V is pruned by 0 bases and J by 3 bases, leaving 0 bases of the junction without a gene match. The CDR3, from cysteine to phenylalanine, totals 14 residues. Only CDR3 DNA remains: 42 bases, in frame from the first base. From the germline V gene (reference sequence), CDR1 is SGHNT and CDR2 is YYREEE. To note about this clone: What antigen it recognizes has not been identified. No much larger clonotype is one base removed from it; base qualities were not supplied.

Specimen: ileal tissue. The receptor's source is an adult with Crohn's disease. The V gene is TRBV5-4 and the J gene is TRBJ2-7, with 10 bases aligning to TRBD1. In nucleotides, the sequence is TGTGCCAGCAGCTTGGGGGACAGGGGCTACGAGCAGTACTTC. Protein translation: CASSLGDRGYEQYF.